A selection of T cell receptor beta chains follows, all from one sample in a study of cytotoxic CD8 clonotypes in ibrutinib-treated CLL. The assay was immunoSEQ multiplex PCR, and TCRdb's table has in-frame clones only and misses some. The table lists about 160,000 clones, 81% of them singletons. The sample here was PBMCs, taken after 12 months of ibrutinib treatment. The source is a human donor with chronic lymphocytic leukemia. CDR3s include the opening cysteine and the closing phenylalanine or tryptophan. The D gene is left open where the match is weak. Clone size is given for some rows only: seen once, a few or many times, or a class if the clone is expanded.

size,D,V,J,DNA,CDR3
few,NA,TRBV5-8,TRBJ1-2,TGTGCCAGCAGCTGGACAGAATTGTTCTCTGGCTACACCTTC,CASSWTELFSGYTF
NA,NA,TRBV6-6,TRBJ1-4,TGTGCCAGCAGTTACGGACAGCGATCTAATGAAAAACTGTTTTTT,CASSYGQRSNEKLFF
once,TRBD1,TRBV7-8,TRBJ1-2,TGTGCCAGCAGCCCCAAGACAGGGAACTATGGCTACACCTTC,CASSPKTGNYGYTF
few,NA,TRBV7-8,TRBJ1-3,TGTGCCAGCAGCTTAGGATCTTTGGGGGCGCAAAACACCATATATTTT,CASSLGSLGAQNTIYF
NA,NA,TRBV6-1,TRBJ2-7,TGTGCCAGCAGTGAACGGCCTTCCTACGAGCAGTACTTC,CASSERPSYEQYF
NA,NA,TRBV9,TRBJ2-3,TGTGCCAGCAGCGTGGGAATGATAGATACGCAGTATTTT,CASSVGMIDTQYF
NA,NA,TRBV4-2,TRBJ2-5,TGTGCCAGCAGCCAAGATTCCTTCAAGGGGGGCGGAGAGACCCAGTACTTC,CASSQDSFKGGGETQYF
few,TRBD2,TRBV9,TRBJ2-7,TGTGCCAGCAGCGTAGATACTAGCGGGTCCGAGCAGTACTTC,CASSVDTSGSEQYF
once,TRBD1,TRBV9,TRBJ2-6,TGTGCCAGCAGCGTAGGGGCATTGTGGGCAGGGGGTCGCTCTGGGGCCAACGTCCTGACTTTC,CASSVGALWAGGRSGANVLTF
NA,NA,TRBV7-9,TRBJ1-5,TGTGCCAGCAGCTTAGAACGGGGGGTCCCCAATCAGCCCCAGCATTTT,CASSLERGVPNQPQHF
once,TRBD1,TRBV5-1,TRBJ2-2,TGCGCCAGCAGCGGGACAGTGAACACCGGGGAGCTGTTTTTT,CASSGTVNTGELFF
NA,NA,TRBV30,TRBJ2-7,TGTGCCTGCGCACAGGGTTACGAGCAGTACTTC,CACAQGYEQYF
NA,NA,TRBV6-5,TRBJ2-1,TGTGCCAGCAGTTACTCTGGACAGACCAATGAGCAGTTCTTC,CASSYSGQTNEQFF
NA,TRBD1,TRBV29-1,TRBJ1-2,TGCAGCGTTCTGGACAGGGGAGACTATGGCTACACCTTC,CSVLDRGDYGYTF
NA,NA,TRBV28,TRBJ2-2,TGTGCCAGCCTGACGGACCTGAGGGCCGGGGAGCTGTTTTTT,CASLTDLRAGELFF
NA,TRBD2,TRBV6-5,TRBJ2-5,TGTGCCATCAACCCCGGGACTAGCGGGCTAGGACCCAGTTACTTC,CAINPGTSGLGPSYF
NA,TRBD1,TRBV7-9,TRBJ1-1,TGTGCCAGCAGCTTAGGGCGCACAGGGACAGGGGGAATGAACACTGAAGCTTTCTTT,CASSLGRTGTGGMNTEAFF
NA,NA,TRBV4-3,TRBJ1-6,TGCGCCAGCAGCCAAGGGCAAAGGATTAATTCACCCCTCCACTTT,CASSQGQRINSPLHF
once,NA,TRBV5-5,TRBJ1-1,TGTGCCAGCAGCTTGGTAACACTCGGGAGGACTGAAGCTTTCTTT,CASSLVTLGRTEAFF
NA,TRBD1,TRBV19,TRBJ2-3,TGTGCCAGTAGTACGCAGGGGGCCTTCGTCCCAGATACGCAGTATTTT,CASSTQGAFVPDTQYF
once,TRBD1,TRBV19,TRBJ1-4,TGTGCCAGTAGTATCCCGGGACAGGGTAATGAAAAACTGTTTTTT,CASSIPGQGNEKLFF
NA,NA,TRBV19,TRBJ1-2,TGTGCCAGTAGTATTATTGGTCCGTATGGCTACACCTTC,CASSIIGPYGYTF
NA,NA,TRBV29-1,TRBJ1-4,TGCAGCGCCCATGCAACTAATGAAAAACTGTTTTTT,CSAHATNEKLFF
NA,TRBD2,TRBV6-5,TRBJ2-3,TGTGCCAGCGCGGGACTAGCGGGGGGAGATACGCAGTATTTT,CASAGLAGGDTQYF
NA,NA,TRBV6-6,TRBJ1-5,TGTGCCAGCAGCCGGGGAGGGGCTAGCAATCAGCCCCAGCATTTT,CASSRGGASNQPQHF
once,NA,TRBV2,TRBJ2-7,TGTGCCAGCAGTCAGGGTCCTAAACTAACCTACGAGCAGTACTTC,CASSQGPKLTYEQYF
NA,NA,TRBV6-7,TRBJ2-3,TGTGCCAGCTCTTTTTCGGGGGCCCCATTCAGCACAGATACGCAGTATTTT,CASSFSGAPFSTDTQYF
NA,TRBD2,TRBV4-3,TRBJ2-1,TGCGCCAGCAGCCACACGCCCGAGACTAGCTCATCCTATGAGCAGTTCTTC,CASSHTPETSSSYEQFF
NA,NA,TRBV28,TRBJ1-5,TGTGCCAGCAGTTTACCCGGGAGCGGGAATCAGCCCCAGCATTTT,CASSLPGSGNQPQHF
NA,TRBD2,TRBV13,TRBJ2-3,TGTGCCAGCAGCTTAAGCGGACTAGCGGATCCCACAGATACGCAGTATTTT,CASSLSGLADPTDTQYF
few,NA,TRBV18,TRBJ2-3,TGTGCCAGCTCACCAGGGCGGAGCCCCGATACGCAGTATTTT,CASSPGRSPDTQYF
NA,NA,TRBV19,TRBJ1-4,TGTGCCAGTAGTCTTGTGGGGGGCGAAAAACTGTTTTTT,CASSLVGGEKLFF
NA,NA,TRBV4-1,TRBJ2-1,TGCGCCAGCAGCCAAGATCGGGGACTCACGGTGGATGAGCAGTTCTTC,CASSQDRGLTVDEQFF
NA,NA,TRBV4-3,TRBJ1-2,TGCGCCAGCAGCCAAGATCAATTAGGGAGCTGGGGCTACACCTTC,CASSQDQLGSWGYTF
few,TRBD1,TRBV29-1,TRBJ1-5,TGCAGCGTACGGGACAGCCGGGATCAGCCCCAGCATTTT,CSVRDSRDQPQHF
NA,TRBD2,TRBV27,TRBJ2-1,TGTGCCAGCAGTTTAGCTAGCGGGAGGGGCAATGAGCAGTTCTTC,CASSLASGRGNEQFF
NA,TRBD2,TRBV15,TRBJ2-3,TGTGCCACCAGCAGAGATTGGGGTGGAGCTAGCGGGGGTAGAGATACGCAGTATTTT,CATSRDWGGASGGRDTQYF
NA,NA,TRBV7-9,TRBJ1-2,TGTGCCAGCAGCCCCCAGGGGACGGTGAACTATGGCTACACCTTC,CASSPQGTVNYGYTF
NA,TRBD1,TRBV15,TRBJ2-7,TGTGCCACCAGCAGAGGGGACAGGGGAGACGAGCAGTACTTC,CATSRGDRGDEQYF
NA,NA,TRBV19,TRBJ2-3,TGTGCCAGTATGGAGGGGCCTAACGCAGATACGCAGTATTTT,CASMEGPNADTQYF
NA,TRBD1,TRBV5-1,TRBJ2-4,TGCGCCAGCAGCTTGAATGACAGGGTAGGAGGAAACATTCAGTACTTC,CASSLNDRVGGNIQYF
NA,NA,TRBV18,TRBJ1-1,TGTGCCAGCCGAACGGGGGGAAACACTGAAGCTTTCTTT,CASRTGGNTEAFF
NA,NA,TRBV15,TRBJ1-1,TGTGCCACCAGCAGTAGTGACAGGTCGGGCACTGAAGCTTTCTTT,CATSSSDRSGTEAFF
once,TRBD1,TRBV7-2,TRBJ1-2,TGTGCCAGCAGCCGACCTAGACAGGGGGCTTTTGGCTACACCTTC,CASSRPRQGAFGYTF
NA,NA,TRBV30,TRBJ1-6,TGTGCCACGAGCCGGAGCTCCTATAATTCACCCCTCCACTTT,CATSRSSYNSPLHF
NA,TRBD2,TRBV5-1,TRBJ2-3,TGCGCCAGCAGCTTGGCCTCTAGCGGGACGCCCACAGATACGCAGTATTTT,CASSLASSGTPTDTQYF